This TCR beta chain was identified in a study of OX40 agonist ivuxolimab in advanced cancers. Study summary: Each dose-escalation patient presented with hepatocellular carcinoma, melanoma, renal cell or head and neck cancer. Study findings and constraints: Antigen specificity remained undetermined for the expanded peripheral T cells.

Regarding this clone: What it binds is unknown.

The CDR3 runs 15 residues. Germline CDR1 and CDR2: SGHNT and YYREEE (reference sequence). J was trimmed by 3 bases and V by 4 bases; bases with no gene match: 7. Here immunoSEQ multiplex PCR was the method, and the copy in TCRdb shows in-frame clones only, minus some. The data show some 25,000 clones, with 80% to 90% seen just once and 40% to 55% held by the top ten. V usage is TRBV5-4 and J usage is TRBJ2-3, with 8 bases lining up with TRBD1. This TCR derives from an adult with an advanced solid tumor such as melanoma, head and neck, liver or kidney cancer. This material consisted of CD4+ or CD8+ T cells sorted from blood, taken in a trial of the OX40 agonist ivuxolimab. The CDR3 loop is CASSPGTGGTDTQYF. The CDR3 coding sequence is TGTGCCAGCAGCCCCGGGACAGGAGGTACAGATACGCAGTATTTT. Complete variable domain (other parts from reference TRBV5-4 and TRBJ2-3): ETGVTQSPTHLIKTRGQQVTLRCSSQSGHNTVSWYQQALGQGPQFIFQYYREEENGRGNFPPRFSGLQFPNYSSELNVNALELDDSALYLCASSPGTGGTDTQYFGPGTRLTVL.